This section outlines one T cell receptor beta chain sequence together with its context. Antigen: not known. CDR3 length: 17 amino acids. V dropped 4 bases and J dropped 2 bases, with 15 bases sitting between them. Germline V gene sequence: CDR1 SNHLY, CDR2 FYNNEI. The sample is drawn from a study of shared clonotypes between healthy human individuals. Study-wide background: Each donor had three CD4 naive, three CD4 memory, two CD8 naive and one CD8 memory plate. The study's findings and limits: Naive CD4 clonotypes overlapped across a handful of donors at around 4.7%. Compared with memory subsets, naive subsets generally had larger estimated richness.

Sequencing was performed with immunoSEQ multiplex PCR; in TCRdb, only in-frame clones are kept and a portion is missing. This table has fewer than 1.4 million clones, around 82% appearing once. The chain is built from TRBV2 and TRBJ2-6; possibly TRBD2 for D (7 bases). The source material was memory CD4+ T cells from PBMCs. Subset: CD45RA-negative fraction. The TCR sequence derives from a man between 18 and 29 years old in good health. Some clones in this sample may be carry-over from other donors' samples. CDR3 amino acids: CASSGQGTTPGANVLTF. CDR3 DNA: TGTGCCAGCAGTGGGCAGGGGACTACCCCTGGGGCCAACGTCCTGACTTTC.